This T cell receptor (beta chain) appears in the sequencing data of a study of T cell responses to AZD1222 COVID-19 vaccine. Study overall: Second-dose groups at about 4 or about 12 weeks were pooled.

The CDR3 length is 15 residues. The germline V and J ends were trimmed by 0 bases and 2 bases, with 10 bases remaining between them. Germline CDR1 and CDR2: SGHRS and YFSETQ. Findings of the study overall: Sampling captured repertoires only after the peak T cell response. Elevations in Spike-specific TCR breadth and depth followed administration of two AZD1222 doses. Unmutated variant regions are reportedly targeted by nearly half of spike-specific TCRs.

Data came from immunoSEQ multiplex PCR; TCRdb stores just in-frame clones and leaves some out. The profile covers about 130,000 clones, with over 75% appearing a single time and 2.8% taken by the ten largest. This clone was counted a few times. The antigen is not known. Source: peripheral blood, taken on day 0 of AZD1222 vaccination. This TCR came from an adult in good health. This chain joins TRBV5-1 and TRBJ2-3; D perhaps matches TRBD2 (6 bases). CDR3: CASSLAGAPTDTQYF. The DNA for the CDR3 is TGCGCCAGCAGCTTGGCGGGAGCTCCCACAGATACGCAGTATTTT.